This T cell receptor beta chain originates from a study of blood T cell repertoires in COVID-19. Some clones are missing from TCRdb's copy, which holds only in-frame ones; the method was immunoSEQ multiplex PCR. The sample has roughly 250,000 clones, around 88% seen once. This CDR3 contains 14 residues. The germline CDR1 and CDR2 sequences are SGHRS and YFSETQ. V lost 0 bases, J lost 4 bases, and 11 bases lay in between. The receptor was isolated from a woman aged 40-49 years with acute COVID-19. The rearrangement uses TRBV5-1 and TRBJ2-7; TRBD1 is a possible D gene (5 bases). The sample consisted of PBMCs or T cells enriched from blood (not recorded which). In DNA, the CDR3 is TGCGCCAGCAGCTTGGTGGCAGGGCAATACGAGCAGTACTTC. Its translation: CASSLVAGQYEQYF.